One and the same sample provided the 20 T cell receptor beta chains below, sequenced in a study of long-term antiretroviral therapy in people with HIV. Run at survey level, the immunoSEQ assay was version v3.0. Clones were sequenced by immunoSEQ multiplex PCR, and TCRdb holds only the in-frame ones, with some missing. The sample records 26,000 or so clones, roughly 90% being singletons. This material consisted of unsorted PBMCs, taken 0.5 years after starting antiretroviral therapy. All receptors come from a woman aged 18-30 years with HIV.

V gene TRBV7-6 combines with J gene TRBJ2-2; D remains unclear. Trimming left V 1 base short and J 5 bases short, with 8 bases between. CDR1 is SGHVS, CDR2 FNYEAQ, per germline. This CDR3 region has 14 residues. Here the CDR3 DNA reads TGTGCCAGCAGCTTAGTTGTACAGACCGGGGAGCTGTTTTTT. Amino acid sequence: CASSLVVQTGELFF.

The J gene is TRBJ2-2, the V gene TRBV4-1; 7 bases map to TRBD2. Germline CDR1 MGHRA, CDR2 YSYEKL. J gave up 3 bases and V 4 bases, and 8 bases lay outside the gene matches. The length of the CDR3 is 16 residues. The CDR3 DNA is TGCGCCAGCAGCCTCTCCGGGGCGGGGGACACCGGGGAGCTGTTTTTT. This sequence encodes CASSLSGAGDTGELFF.

The J gene is TRBJ1-1, the V gene TRBV7-8, with TRBD1 matching over 8 bases. CDR1 is SGHVS and CDR2 is FQNEAQ in the germline V gene. V lost 2 bases to trimming and J lost 9 bases; unmatched junction nucleotides: 14. The CDR3 length is 16 residues. The CDR3 nucleotides read TGTGCCAGCAGCTTACGGACAGGGTCGGTTCCACTGCAAGCTTTCTTT. Residues: CASSLRTGSVPLQAFF.

This clone was seen once. V gene TRBV19 combines with J gene TRBJ2-7, with D tentatively TRBD2 (5 bases). The CDR3 loop spans 13 amino acids. Trimming removed 6 bases from V and 6 bases from J, with 15 bases in between. In germline, CDR1 is LNHDA, CDR2 SQIVND (reference sequence). The CDR3 DNA reads TGTGCCAGTAGGGGGAGCGGCTCGGGCGAGCAGTACTTC. Translated: CASRGSGSGEQYF.

This chain joins TRBV28 and TRBJ1-2; D is perhaps TRBD1 (6 bases). With 2 bases removed from V and 6 bases from J, the gap between germline ends came to 13 bases. CDR3 size: 14 residues. Germline values: CDR1 MDHEN, CDR2 SYDVKM. CDR3 in DNA: TGTGCCAGCAGTTTACCGACAGGTTCGGATGGCTACACCTTC. As protein: CASSLPTGSDGYTF.

The V call is TRBV19, the J call TRBJ1-1; D gene unclear. This CDR3 comprises 12 residues. CDR1 is LNHDA, CDR2 SQIVND, per germline (reference sequence). Trimming shortened V by 2 bases and J by 4 bases, and 5 bases separated the two germline ends. This CDR3 is CASSILGTEAFF. CDR3 coding DNA: TGTGCCAGTAGTATATTGGGCACTGAAGCTTTCTTT. The complete variable domain, with remaining parts taken from reference TRBV19 and TRBJ1-1, reads DGGITQSPKYLFRKEGQNVTLSCEQNLNHDAMYWYRQDPGQGLRLIYYSQIVNDFQKGDIAEGYSVSREKKESFPLTVTSAQKNPTAFYLCASSILGTEAFFGQGTRLTVV.

The J gene is TRBJ2-7, the V gene TRBV6-5; no clear D gene. Trimming stripped 5 bases from V and 3 bases from J, with 11 bases between. Germline CDR1 is MNHEY and CDR2 is SVGAGI. This CDR3 is 13 amino acids long. CDR3 region: CASSPGGSYEQYF. CDR3 bases: TGTGCCAGCAGTCCCGGCGGCAGCTACGAGCAGTACTTC.

This CDR3 reads CASSFPTTGGARETQYF. The DNA of the CDR3 is TGCGCCAGCAGCTTCCCCACTACAGGGGGCGCGAGGGAGACCCAGTACTTC. This chain connects TRBV5-1 to TRBJ2-5; the match to TRBD1 covers 9 bases. Germline CDR1 and CDR2: SGHRS and YFSETQ. This CDR3 contains 17 residues. The V and J ends lost 2 bases and 5 bases, in that order; junction bases with no gene match: 13.

This chain connects TRBV9 to TRBJ2-2, with 9 bases lining up with TRBD1. V was clipped by 0 bases and J by 7 bases; unmatched bases: 4. CDR3 size: 15 residues. Germline V gene sequence: CDR1 SGDLS, CDR2 YYNGEE. The CDR3 DNA follows: TGTGCCAGCAGCGTAGCCGGGACAGGGTACGGGGAGCTGTTTTTT. Protein product: CASSVAGTGYGELFF.

The chain has TRBV7-3 and TRBJ2-3, with D hard to call. CDR3 length equals 14 residues. V was pared by 5 bases and J by 0 bases, with 9 bases between. Per the germline V gene, CDR1 is SGHTA and CDR2 is FQGTGA. CDR3 protein: CASSLGRSTDTQYF. The CDR3, as DNA: TGTGCCAGCAGCCTCGGCCGGAGCACAGATACGCAGTATTTT.

The J gene is TRBJ1-2, the V gene TRBV7-2; 7 bases are shared with TRBD1. CDR1 and CDR2 (germline): SGHTA, FQGNSA. V lost 1 base to trimming and J lost 4 bases; unmatched junction nucleotides: 6. The CDR3 runs 15 residues. CDR3 protein: CASSLDRGPFYGYTF. The CDR3 nucleotides are TGTGCCAGCAGCTTAGACAGGGGTCCCTTCTATGGCTACACCTTC.

J is TRBJ1-1 and V is TRBV5-1; D might be TRBD1 (6 bases). Trimming removed 4 bases at V and 1 base at J, with 11 bases between. The germline gives CDR1 SGHRS, CDR2 YFSETQ. The CDR3 contains 14 residues. The CDR3 DNA sequence: TGCGCCAGCAGCATTGGGACACAGAACACTGAAGCTTTCTTT. It is translated as CASSIGTQNTEAFF.

The chain joins TRBV7-3 to TRBJ2-1, with D unclear. This CDR3 is 12 amino acids long. Germline values: CDR1 SGHTA, CDR2 FQGTGA. Trimming pared 5 bases from V and 8 bases from J, leaving 10 bases between. The chain's CDR3 is CASSLGFHEQFF. CDR3 nucleotides: TGTGCCAGCAGCCTAGGTTTCCATGAGCAGTTCTTC.

The gene calls are TRBV28 and TRBJ2-5, with TRBD2 matching 10 bases. The DNA end favors TRBJ2-7, so the J call may be wrong. The CDR3 covers 14 residues. CDR1 is MDHEN and CDR2 is SYDVKM in the germline V gene. CDR3 sequence (DNA): TGTGCCAGCAGTTTGGCTAGCGGGGGCTACGAGCAGTACTTC. This encodes CASSLASGGYEQYF.

The chain joins TRBV7-8 to TRBJ2-3; 10 bases map to TRBD1. V was clipped by 6 bases and J by 6 bases; unmatched bases: 12. The CDR3 has 16 residues. From germline, CDR1 is SGHVS and CDR2 FQNEAQ. The CDR3 loop is CASSRTWTGGLDTQYF. CDR3 nucleotides: TGTGCCAGCAGTCGTACCTGGACAGGGGGATTGGATACGCAGTATTTT.

The rearrangement uses TRBV5-4 and TRBJ2-7; possible D gene TRBD1, 6 bases. The V and J ends lost 4 bases and 4 bases respectively, with 18 bases between them. This CDR3 comprises 15 residues. Per the germline V gene, CDR1 is SGHNT and CDR2 is YYREEE (reference sequence). CDR3 region: CASSPRLQGDYEQYF. CDR3 coding DNA: TGTGCCAGCAGCCCAAGGTTACAGGGAGATTACGAGCAGTACTTC.

The rearrangement uses TRBV28 and TRBJ2-1; no reliable D call. Trimming took 6 bases from V and 12 from J, leaving 15 bases between them. The CDR3 contains 12 residues. Looked up from germline, CDR1 is MDHEN and CDR2 is SYDVKM. CDR3 sequence reads: CASRDLPSAQFF. The CDR3 bases are TGTGCCAGCAGGGACCTGCCGAGCGCGCAGTTCTTC. Based on the CDR3 plus reference TRBV28 and TRBJ2-1, the full variable domain is DVKVTQSSRYLVKRTGEKVFLECVQDMDHENMFWYRQDPGLGLRLIYFSYDVKMKEKGDIPEGYSVSREKKERFSLILESASTNQTSMYLCASRDLPSAQFFGPGTRLTVL.

The genes are TRBV25-1 and TRBJ1-5; TRBD1 aligns across 7 bases. CDR3 length equals 14 residues. Germline CDR1 and CDR2: MGHDK and SYGVNS. V lost 8 bases and J lost 3; bases outside the gene matches: 7. The CDR3 loop reads CASSPGQLNQPQHF. Here the CDR3 DNA reads TGTGCCAGCTCGCCGGGACAGCTCAATCAGCCCCAGCATTTT.

Of note for this clone: Other DNA sequences from this sample encode an identical CDR3 as well. The rearrangement uses TRBV9 and TRBJ2-2, with unresolved D. The CDR3 contains 12 residues. CDR1 and CDR2 (germline): SGDLS, YYNGEE. Between the trimmed V and J ends, which lost 2 bases and 5 bases, there was a span of 4 bases. Written as DNA, the CDR3 is TGTGCCAGCAGCGTGGGGACCGGGGAGCTGTTTTTT. This codes for CASSVGTGELFF. Filled out from reference TRBV9 and TRBJ2-2, the complete variable domain reads DSGVTQTPKHLITATGQRVTLRCSPRSGDLSVYWYQQSLDQGLQFLIQYYNGEERAKGNILERFSAQQFPDLHSELNLSSLELGDSALYFCASSVGTGELFFGEGSRLTVL.

This chain links TRBV10-3 with TRBJ2-7, with 9 bases lining up with TRBD1. Germline lookup yields CDR1 ENHRY and CDR2 SYGVKD. Trimming took 4 bases from V and 6 from J; bases not matched to a gene: 7. This CDR3 is 14 amino acids long. The CDR3 here is CAISGGDRVGEQYF. The CDR3 nucleotides read TGTGCCATCAGTGGGGGGGACAGGGTTGGCGAGCAGTACTTC.